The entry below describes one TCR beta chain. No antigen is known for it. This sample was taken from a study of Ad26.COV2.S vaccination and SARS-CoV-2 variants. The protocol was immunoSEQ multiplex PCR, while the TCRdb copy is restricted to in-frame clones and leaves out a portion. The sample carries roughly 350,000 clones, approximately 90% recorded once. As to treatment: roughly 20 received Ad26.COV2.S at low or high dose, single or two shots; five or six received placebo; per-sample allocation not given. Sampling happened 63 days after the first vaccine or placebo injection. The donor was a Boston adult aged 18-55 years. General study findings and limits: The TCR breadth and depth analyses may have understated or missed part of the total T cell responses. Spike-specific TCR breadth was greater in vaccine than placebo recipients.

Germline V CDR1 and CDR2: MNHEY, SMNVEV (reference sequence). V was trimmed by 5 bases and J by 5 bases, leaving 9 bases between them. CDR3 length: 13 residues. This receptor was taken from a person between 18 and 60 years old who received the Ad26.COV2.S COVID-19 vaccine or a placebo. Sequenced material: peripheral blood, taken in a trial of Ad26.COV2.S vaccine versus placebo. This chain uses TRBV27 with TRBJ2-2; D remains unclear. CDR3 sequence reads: CASSVVTTGELFF. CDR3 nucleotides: TGTGCCAGCAGTGTAGTTACGACCGGGGAGCTGTTTTTT.